The clone carrying this T cell receptor (beta chain) was detected only a few times. Its matching antigen is unknown. This specimen comes from a study of T cells after yellow fever vaccination. From germline, CDR1 is LGHNA and CDR2 YSLEER. The CDR3 sequence is 17 residues long. V lost 4 bases to trimming and J lost 1 base, with 14 bases between them. 5'RACE template switching generated TCR cDNA, adding a universal primer site and UMIs. TCRdb recomputed calls from the 5' RACE reads with MiXCR, one row per CDR3 protein. The sample has hundreds of thousands of distinct CDR3 sequences; 4.1% are singletons. General observations from the study: Post-booster reappearance was seen for most primary-vaccination clones (around 96% CD4, 75% to 90% CD8). Clonotype sharing between CD4 and CD8 compartments was small.

The clonotype comes from a man younger than 35 who received the YFV17D yellow fever vaccine. The source material was PBMCs, sampled 5 days after the yellow fever booster vaccination. The J gene is TRBJ1-6, the V gene TRBV4-3; D is perhaps TRBD1 (5 bases). The CDR3 DNA reads TGCGCCAGCAGCCCTCGAGCGGGGGGTTCCTATAATTCACCCCTCCACTTT. Translating gives CASSPRAGGSYNSPLHF.